Listed below are T cell receptor beta chains from one sample, sequenced in a study of cytotoxic CD8 clonotypes in ibrutinib-treated CLL. Using immunoSEQ multiplex PCR, the repertoire was profiled, and TCRdb retains in-frame clones only, with some absent. Here the sample spans fewer than 100,000 clones, around 84% being singletons. Sequencing was performed on PBMCs, taken before ibrutinib treatment. These TCRs come from a human donor with chronic lymphocytic leukemia. Both conserved end residues are part of each CDR3. A D gene is named only where the DNA matches it firmly. Size tells how often a clone was seen (once, few, many) or the class of an expanded clone, and some rows leave it out.

V: TRBV5-1
D: TRBD1
size: .
J: TRBJ2-3
DNA: TGCGCCAGCAGTTGGGCGGGACAGGACACAGATACGCAGTATTTT
CDR3: CASSWAGQDTDTQYF

V: TRBV19
D: TRBD2
size: .
J: TRBJ2-1
DNA: TGTGCCAGTAGTACCGCCGAGGTAGCGGGTACACTATACAATGAGCAGTTCTTC
CDR3: CASSTAEVAGTLYNEQFF

V: TRBV5-1
D: .
size: .
J: TRBJ1-1
DNA: TGCGCCAGCAGCTTGGATGGAGGGAACACTGAAGCTTTCTTT
CDR3: CASSLDGGNTEAFF

V: TRBV19
D: .
size: .
J: TRBJ2-3
DNA: TGTGCCAGTAGTAAGGGTGCGGGTAGCACAGATACGCAGTATTTT
CDR3: CASSKGAGSTDTQYF

V: TRBV13
D: TRBD2
size: .
J: TRBJ2-3
DNA: TGTGCCAGCACCCTTGGCGGGAGGAGCACAGATACGCAGTATTTT
CDR3: CASTLGGRSTDTQYF

V: TRBV2
D: .
size: few
J: TRBJ1-1
DNA: TGTGCCAGCACTTTCATCGGTACTGAAGCTTTCTTT
CDR3: CASTFIGTEAFF

V: TRBV5-4
D: .
size: .
J: TRBJ2-1
DNA: TGTGCCAGCAGCTCCGAATTGACGGGACTCTACAATGAGCAGTTCTTC
CDR3: CASSSELTGLYNEQFF

V: TRBV14
D: .
size: once
J: TRBJ1-1
DNA: TGTGCCAGCAGCCAAGATCTGGGGCATCGGAACACTGAAGCTTTCTTT
CDR3: CASSQDLGHRNTEAFF

V: TRBV6-5
D: TRBD2
size: .
J: TRBJ2-2
DNA: TGTGCCAGCAGCCCCGCGAGCGGGACCGTCGGGGAGCTGTTTTTT
CDR3: CASSPASGTVGELFF

V: TRBV9
D: .
size: .
J: TRBJ2-7
DNA: TGTGCCAGCAGCGTAGATCGGACCGGGACACGTTTACAGTACTTC
CDR3: CASSVDRTGTRLQYF

V: TRBV11-2
D: .
size: .
J: TRBJ1-2
DNA: TGTGCCAGCAGCTTAGATCGGCGCGCGGTGGAGGGCTACACCTTC
CDR3: CASSLDRRAVEGYTF

V: TRBV27
D: .
size: .
J: TRBJ2-7
DNA: TGTGCCAGCAGTTTACGGACCGACGCGTACGAGCAGTACTTC
CDR3: CASSLRTDAYEQYF

V: TRBV20-1
D: .
size: once
J: TRBJ1-4
DNA: TGCAGTGCTGCGAATGAAAAACTGTTTTTT
CDR3: CSAANEKLFF

V: TRBV6-5
D: TRBD2
size: .
J: TRBJ2-3
DNA: TGTGCCAGCAGTTACCCGGGAGGGGCAGATACGCAGTATTTT
CDR3: CASSYPGGADTQYF

V: TRBV27
D: TRBD2
size: .
J: TRBJ2-3
DNA: TGTGCCAGCAGTCCAGATACTAGCGGGAGTTTTGGAGATACGCAGTATTTT
CDR3: CASSPDTSGSFGDTQYF

V: TRBV5-4
D: .
size: .
J: TRBJ2-4
DNA: TGTGCCAGCAGCTTGCAGTTGGGAGGTGCAGACATTCAGTACTTC
CDR3: CASSLQLGGADIQYF

V: TRBV29-1
D: TRBD1
size: .
J: TRBJ1-1
DNA: TGCAGCGTGGCCAACAGGGGCACTGAAGCTTTCTTT
CDR3: CSVANRGTEAFF

V: TRBV19
D: .
size: .
J: TRBJ2-7
DNA: TGTGCCAGTAGAAACCTCGGGAGTAGGCAATACTACGAGCAGTACTTC
CDR3: CASRNLGSRQYYEQYF

V: TRBV14
D: .
size: .
J: TRBJ2-7
DNA: TGTGCCAGCAGCCGCTGGGACTCACACTACGAGCAGTACTTC
CDR3: CASSRWDSHYEQYF

V: TRBV30
D: .
size: .
J: TRBJ2-5
DNA: TGTGCCTGGAGTATCCGTAGTGCGGAGGGTCAAGAGACCCAGTACTTC
CDR3: CAWSIRSAEGQETQYF

V: TRBV1
D: .
size: .
J: TRBJ1-1
DNA: TGCACCAGCAGCCCGCCTCTCGGACAGGAGAACACTGAAGCTTTCTTT
CDR3: CTSSPPLGQENTEAFF

V: TRBV7-9
D: TRBD1
size: .
J: TRBJ2-3
DNA: TGTGCCAGCAGCACGGGACAGATTATCCTAGAGGTTATCCCAGATACGCAGTATTTT
CDR3: CASSTGQIILEVIPDTQYF

V: TRBV2
D: TRBD1
size: .
J: TRBJ1-1
DNA: TGTGCCAGCAGCGACAGGGTTGGGACTGAAGCTTTCTTT
CDR3: CASSDRVGTEAFF

V: TRBV5-5
D: .
size: .
J: TRBJ2-7
DNA: TGTGCCAGCAGTCCCAAATCCACCGGGTCCTCATCCTACGAGCAGTACTTC
CDR3: CASSPKSTGSSSYEQYF

V: TRBV6-5
D: .
size: .
J: TRBJ1-2
DNA: TGTGCCAGCAGACATCGTGATAGCTCAAACTATGGCTACACCTTC
CDR3: CASRHRDSSNYGYTF

V: TRBV5-6
D: TRBD1
size: .
J: TRBJ2-7
DNA: TGTGCCAGCAGCTTGGCGCCTGACAGGGCGACCTACGAGCAGTACTTC
CDR3: CASSLAPDRATYEQYF

V: TRBV30
D: .
size: .
J: TRBJ1-5
DNA: TGTGCCTGGAGTACTCGGGCCCTCACCCACCAGCCCCAGCATTTT
CDR3: CAWSTRALTHQPQHF

V: TRBV19
D: .
size: .
J: TRBJ1-2
DNA: TGTGCCAGTAGTATAGATCGGGGACGGAACTATGGCTACACCTTC
CDR3: CASSIDRGRNYGYTF

V: TRBV15
D: .
size: medium-sized
J: TRBJ2-1
DNA: TGTGCCACCAGCAGAGTTCGGGATAGCGGCAATGAGCAGTTCTTC
CDR3: CATSRVRDSGNEQFF

V: TRBV2
D: .
size: .
J: TRBJ1-1
DNA: TGTGCCAGCAGTCATACCGGGACAAGTTACATGAACACTGAAGCTTTCTTT
CDR3: CASSHTGTSYMNTEAFF

V: TRBV15
D: .
size: .
J: TRBJ2-5
DNA: TGTGCCACCAGCAGAGAGCGTGCAGAGACCCAGTACTTC
CDR3: CATSRERAETQYF

V: TRBV20-1
D: .
size: .
J: TRBJ2-5
DNA: TGCAGTGCTAGAGATTCAAGGGCCCAGTACTTC
CDR3: CSARDSRAQYF

V: TRBV5-1
D: TRBD2
size: .
J: TRBJ2-2
DNA: TGCGCCAGCAGCTCGGGACTAAAGAACACCGGGGAGCTGTTTTTT
CDR3: CASSSGLKNTGELFF

V: TRBV7-2
D: .
size: .
J: TRBJ2-7
DNA: TGTGCCAGCAGCTATCGAGGGTGGATAAGCGGAGGTGACGAGCAGTACTTC
CDR3: CASSYRGWISGGDEQYF

V: TRBV9
D: .
size: .
J: TRBJ2-3
DNA: TGTGCCAGCAGCCCTATTTCTACGGTGGATACGCAGTATTTT
CDR3: CASSPISTVDTQYF

V: TRBV29-1
D: .
size: .
J: TRBJ2-7
DNA: TGCAGCGTTGAGGGTTCCTACGAGCAGTACTTC
CDR3: CSVEGSYEQYF

V: TRBV18
D: .
size: .
J: TRBJ2-6
DNA: TGTGCCAGCTCACCACCCGATTCTGGGGCCAACGTCCTGACTTTC
CDR3: CASSPPDSGANVLTF

V: TRBV13
D: TRBD1
size: .
J: TRBJ2-7
DNA: TGTGCCAGCAGCTTCGGACAGGGCGGCTGGGACGAGCAGTACTTC
CDR3: CASSFGQGGWDEQYF

V: TRBV20-1
D: .
size: .
J: TRBJ1-2
DNA: TGCAGTGCTGCTGAACCCTATGGCTACACCTTC
CDR3: CSAAEPYGYTF

V: TRBV29-1
D: .
size: .
J: TRBJ2-1
DNA: TGCAGCGTTGAAGATCGAGGGGTCAATGAGCAGTTCTTC
CDR3: CSVEDRGVNEQFF

V: TRBV7-9
D: TRBD1
size: .
J: TRBJ1-3
DNA: TGTGCCAGCAGCTTAAGCCGGACAGGGATCTCGGTAAACACCATATATTTT
CDR3: CASSLSRTGISVNTIYF

V: TRBV7-8
D: TRBD1
size: once
J: TRBJ1-5
DNA: TGTGCCAGCAGCGAAGGGGACAGTTCCTCCCCCCAGCATTTT
CDR3: CASSEGDSSSPQHF

V: TRBV19
D: .
size: once
J: TRBJ2-5
DNA: TGTGCCAGTAGTCCAGAGGGACCACGCCTCCCCCAGTACTTC
CDR3: CASSPEGPRLPQYF